The 22 T cell receptor beta chains reported below all come from one sample, sequenced in a study of blood T cell repertoires in COVID-19. Sequencing was performed with immunoSEQ multiplex PCR; in TCRdb, only in-frame clones are kept and a portion is missing. The sample contains under 200,000 clones, about 74% of which appear only once. Sequencing was carried out using peripheral blood. These receptors were obtained from a woman older than 75 with acute or convalescent COVID-19.

The count of this clone is one. The rearrangement links TRBV6-5 to TRBJ2-7, with 11 bases fitting TRBD2. The CDR3 runs 14 residues. V was clipped by 5 bases and J by 3 bases; unmatched bases: 3. Germline V CDR1 and CDR2: MNHEY, SVGAGI. DNA for the CDR3: TGTGCCAGCAGTACGGGGACTAGCGGCTACGAGCAGTACTTC. Its protein product is CASSTGTSGYEQYF.

This clone was seen just once. V gene TRBV2 combines with J gene TRBJ1-4; 10 bases agree with TRBD1. Germline V gene data show CDR1 as SNHLY and CDR2 as FYNNEI. The CDR3 runs 13 residues. The trim removed 7 bases at V and 8 bases at J, leaving 4 bases unmatched. DNA for the CDR3: TGTGCCAGCAATCTGGACAGGGGGGAAAAACTGTTTTTT. Translation gives CASNLDRGEKLFF.

This chain joins TRBV6-6 and TRBJ1-2; the match to TRBD1 covers 8 bases. The J segment lost 1 base and the V segment lost 5 bases, leaving 3 bases of the junction unmatched. The CDR3 sequence is 14 residues long. Germline V CDR1 and CDR2: MNHNY, SVGAGI (reference sequence). The CDR3 loop reads CASSPTGDNYGYTF. CDR3 DNA sequence: TGTGCCAGCAGTCCGACAGGGGATAACTATGGCTACACCTTC.

The rearrangement links TRBV5-1 to TRBJ2-2, with TRBD2 matching over 10 bases. The CDR3 covers 15 residues. Trimming removed 1 base from V and 8 bases from J; junction bases left unmatched: 5. The germline gives CDR1 SGHRS, CDR2 YFSETQ. This chain's CDR3 is CASSLTSGMLGELFF. The CDR3 DNA is TGCGCCAGCAGCTTGACTAGCGGGATGTTGGGGGAGCTGTTTTTT. Variable domain in full (rest from reference TRBV5-1 and TRBJ2-2): KAGVTQTPRYLIKTRGQQVTLSCSPISGHRSVSWYQQTPGQGLQFLFEYFSETQRNKGNFPGRFSGRQFSNSRSEMNVSTLELGDSALYLCASSLTSGMLGELFFGEGSRLTVL.

The table lists this clone with a few counts. The chain carries TRBV10-3 and TRBJ2-3; TRBD2 agrees at 16 bases. With 4 bases clipped from V and 4 bases from J, the junction kept 8 bases outside the gene matches. Germline V gene sequence: CDR1 ENHRY, CDR2 SYGVKD. The CDR3 sequence is 18 residues long. The CDR3 here is CAISAGLAGGSPPDTQYF. CDR3 in DNA: TGTGCCATCAGTGCGGGACTAGCGGGAGGGTCCCCCCCAGATACGCAGTATTTT.

The gene calls are TRBV5-4 and TRBJ1-6; D unresolved. Germline assignment: CDR1 SGHNT and CDR2 YYREEE (reference sequence). The CDR3 covers 16 residues. V was pared by 0 bases and J by 0 bases, with 7 bases between. CDR3 region: CASSLDWSSYNSPLHF. The CDR3 DNA reads TGTGCCAGCAGCTTGGACTGGAGCTCCTATAATTCACCCCTCCACTTT. The variable domain in full, with the rest retrieved from reference TRBV5-4 and TRBJ1-6, is ETGVTQSPTHLIKTRGQQVTLRCSSQSGHNTVSWYQQALGQGPQFIFQYYREEENGRGNFPPRFSGLQFPNYSSELNVNALELDDSALYLCASSLDWSSYNSPLHFGNGTRLTVT.

This clone was seen a few times. V gene TRBV6-5 combines with J gene TRBJ1-1; D perhaps matches TRBD1 (6 bases). V was clipped by 0 bases and J by 4 bases, with 9 bases between them. Germline CDR1 MNHEY, CDR2 SVGAGI. The CDR3 totals 14 residues. For the CDR3, the DNA is TGTGCCAGCAGTTACTCGGGGGCGACCACTGAAGCTTTCTTT. Protein sequence: CASSYSGATTEAFF.

The rearrangement uses TRBV7-2 and TRBJ2-3, with 9 nucleotides matching TRBD2. V shed 5 bases, J shed 1 base, and the junction held 7 bases outside the gene matches. Germline CDR1 and CDR2: SGHTA and FQGNSA. CDR3 length equals 16 residues. The CDR3 region is CASSPLASGGTDTQYF. The CDR3, as DNA: TGTGCCAGCAGCCCGCTGGCTAGCGGGGGCACAGATACGCAGTATTTT. Full variable domain (missing parts from reference TRBV7-2 and TRBJ2-3): GAGVSQSPSNKVTEKGKDVELRCDPISGHTALYWYRQSLGQGLEFLIYFQGNSAPDKSGLPSDRFSAERTGGSVSTLTIQRTQQEDSAVYLCASSPLASGGTDTQYFGPGTRLTVL.

V and J are TRBV7-2 and TRBJ2-3, with TRBD1 as a possible D gene (6 bases). The V and J ends lost 1 base and 6 bases respectively, with 8 bases between them. CDR3 length: 13 residues. The germline V gene encodes CDR1 SGHTA and CDR2 FQGNSA. CDR3 in DNA: TGTGCCAGCAGCTTAGGCACAGGGGATACGCAGTATTTT. It yields the protein CASSLGTGDTQYF.

This chain links TRBV7-2 with TRBJ2-1, with no clear D. Germline-derived CDR1 and CDR2 are SGHTA and FQGNSA. V was cut by 1 base and J by 5 bases, with 9 bases left in between. CDR3 size: 14 residues. The DNA of the CDR3 is TGTGCCAGCAGCTTAGAATCCGGAGACAATGAGCAGTTCTTC. Its protein product is CASSLESGDNEQFF.

The V gene is TRBV9, the J gene TRBJ1-2; D gene unclear. Germline CDR1 and CDR2: SGDLS and YYNGEE. The CDR3 length is 12 residues. Between the trimmed V and J ends, which lost 5 bases and 4 bases, there was a span of 9 bases. This chain's CDR3 is CASSGQFYGYTF. The CDR3 nucleotides read TGTGCCAGCAGTGGTCAGTTCTATGGCTACACCTTC.

This chain connects TRBV19 to TRBJ2-3; 9 positions agree with TRBD1. The CDR3 covers 15 residues. V lost 5 bases to trimming and J lost 4 bases; unmatched junction nucleotides: 7. Looked up from germline, CDR1 is LNHDA and CDR2 is SQIVND (reference sequence). CDR3 protein: CASSPLGQGSDTQYF. The CDR3, as DNA: TGTGCCAGTAGTCCCCTCGGACAGGGGTCAGATACGCAGTATTTT.

This clone was detected a few times. The rearrangement uses TRBV6-1 and TRBJ1-1; D is perhaps TRBD1 (6 bases). Between the trimmed V and J ends, which lost 3 bases and 4 bases, there was a span of 9 bases. The CDR3 sequence is 13 residues long. Germline V gene sequence: CDR1 MNHNS, CDR2 SASEGT. The CDR3 sequence is CASSDVRGTEAFF. The CDR3, as DNA: TGTGCCAGCAGTGACGTCAGGGGCACTGAAGCTTTCTTT.

V usage is TRBV19 and J usage is TRBJ2-7; a possible D gene is TRBD2 (6 bases). V dropped 6 bases and J dropped 4 bases, with 19 bases sitting between them. The CDR3 totals 15 residues. CDR1 is LNHDA and CDR2 is SQIVND in the germline V gene (reference sequence). The CDR3 DNA sequence: TGTGCCAGTAGGGAAGGCGGCGGGACTTCATACGAGCAGTACTTC. Its translation: CASREGGGTSYEQYF.

V usage is TRBV9 and J usage is TRBJ2-7; a weak D match, TRBD2 (6 bases). Trimming took off 3 bases at V and 4 bases at J, with 20 bases between the two ends. The CDR3 sequence is 16 residues long. Germline loops: CDR1 SGDLS, CDR2 YYNGEE. This CDR3 is CASSAGPLATPYEQYF. CDR3 nucleotide sequence: TGTGCCAGCAGCGCCGGACCTCTAGCGACACCTTACGAGCAGTACTTC.

The chain joins TRBV7-2 to TRBJ2-3; 7 nucleotides align to TRBD1. Germline V CDR1 and CDR2: SGHTA, FQGNSA. This CDR3 has 14 amino acids. Unmatched junction bases numbered 2, after V lost 5 bases and J lost 0 bases. The DNA for the CDR3 is TGTGCCAGCAGCCTGACAGGGAGCACAGATACGCAGTATTTT. It specifies CASSLTGSTDTQYF.

This clone was counted a few times. The gene calls are TRBV25-1 and TRBJ1-3; D remains unclear. The CDR3 loop spans 16 amino acids. Germline assignment: CDR1 MGHDK and CDR2 SYGVNS. The V end was cut by 1 base, the J end by 2 bases, with 12 bases between. The DNA for the CDR3 is TGTGCCAGCAGTGAATTAGGCGACCAGGCTGGAAACACCATATATTTT. This codes for CASSELGDQAGNTIYF.

This clone appeared a single time. The V and J genes are TRBV29-1 and TRBJ1-5; TRBD1 agrees at 8 bases. The CDR3 sequence is 12 residues long. Unmatched junction bases numbered 1, after V lost 4 bases and J lost 5 bases. Germline-derived CDR1 and CDR2 are SQVTM and ANQGSEA. CDR3 amino acids: CSVVTGDQPQHF. CDR3 nucleotides: TGCAGCGTTGTGACAGGGGATCAGCCCCAGCATTTT.

V gene TRBV19 combines with J gene TRBJ2-1, with 8 bases that match TRBD2. J was trimmed by 0 bases and V by 6 bases; bases with no gene match: 1. Germline V gene lookup returns CDR1 LNHDA and CDR2 SQIVND (reference sequence). The CDR3 consists of 14 residues. CDR3 in amino acids: CASRSGSSYNEQFF. CDR3 DNA: TGTGCCAGTAGGAGCGGGAGCTCCTACAATGAGCAGTTCTTC.

The chain links TRBV6-6 to TRBJ2-7; tentative D call: TRBD1 (5 bases). This CDR3 spans 15 amino acids. Germline CDR1 is MNHNY and CDR2 is SVGAGI (reference sequence). V lost 6 bases, J lost 2 bases, and 17 bases lay in between. The CDR3 sequence is CASRAILDSTYEQYF. The CDR3 nucleotides are TGTGCCAGCAGGGCAATCCTAGACAGTACCTACGAGCAGTACTTC.

The chain employs TRBV15 and TRBJ2-7; 10 bases agree with TRBD2. Per the germline V gene, CDR1 is LNHNV and CDR2 is YYDKDF (reference sequence). The CDR3 is 15 amino acids. V dropped 7 bases and J dropped 5; count of bases not matched to a gene: 11. CDR3 in amino acids: CATNGIGLAGDEQYF. The CDR3 DNA reads TGTGCCACCAACGGTATAGGCCTAGCGGGAGACGAGCAGTACTTC.

The V gene is TRBV2, the J gene TRBJ2-7, with 11 bases lining up with TRBD2. The CDR3 sequence is 20 residues long. The germline CDR1 and CDR2 sequences are SNHLY and FYNNEI. After removal of 3 bases from V and 0 bases from J, the junction contained 16 bases not matched to a gene. The CDR3 sequence: CASSDRLAGGVTLTSYEQYF. The CDR3 nucleotides are TGTGCCAGCAGTGACAGGCTAGCGGGAGGAGTTACCTTAACCTCCTACGAGCAGTACTTC.